This T cell receptor beta chain was captured in a study of T cell responses to AZD1222 COVID-19 vaccine. Study background: Second-dose groups at about 4 or about 12 weeks were pooled. Study-wide results and caveats: Clonal diversity may have been underestimated in mostly white British donors. Spike-wide vaccine-associated CD4 TCRs dominated at 160-218 and 743-854. Spike-specific TCR breadth and depth rose after two AZD1222 doses.

With respect to this clone: What it binds is not known.

TCRdb's table, derived via immunoSEQ multiplex PCR, lists solely in-frame clones and lacks some. The top ten hold less than 3.5% of the sample, which has 150,000 to 180,000 clones, about 85% seen once. The starting material was peripheral blood, obtained on day 0 of AZD1222 vaccination. This receptor was identified in an adult in good health.

The CDR3 region is CASSLVWTTNYEQYF. DNA of the CDR3: TGTGCCAGCAGCTTGGTGTGGACTACCAACTACGAGCAGTACTTC. The gene calls are TRBV5-5 and TRBJ2-7, with a tentative D call TRBD2 (6 bases). The CDR3 has 15 amino acids. The ends were cut back, 0 bases at V and 3 bases at J, with 13 bases in the middle. Germline V gene lookup returns CDR1 SGHKS and CDR2 YYEKEE (reference sequence).